The next 21 T cell receptor beta chains were all read from a single sample in a study of cytomegalovirus exposure and HLA in healthy donors. Primers included in the PCR were 60 Vbeta and 13 Jbeta primers. Only in-frame clones appear in the TCRdb table, and some are missing; sequencing was by immunoSEQ multiplex PCR. The data show roughly 120,000 clones, with 65% to 75% seen just once and 6% to 8% held by the top ten. The sequenced material came from PBMCs. These receptors all come from a man in his forties in good health and CMV-seropositive.

V usage is TRBV7-2 and J usage is TRBJ2-1; TRBD2 matches at 10 bases. The CDR3 contains 18 residues. Losses at the gene ends were 1 base for V and 2 bases for J; bases not matched to a gene: 8. Germline CDR1 is SGHTA and CDR2 is FQGNSA. The CDR3 sequence: CASSLGGLAGVAYNEQFF. The CDR3 bases are TGTGCCAGCAGCTTAGGCGGGCTAGCGGGAGTCGCCTACAATGAGCAGTTCTTC.

V usage is TRBV5-4 and J usage is TRBJ2-3; 10 bases map to TRBD1. V shed 4 bases and J 3 bases; nucleotides not matched to a gene: 5. The CDR3 is 15 amino acids. Germline CDR1 is SGHNT and CDR2 is YYREEE (reference sequence). This CDR3 is CASSTGQGMTDTQYF. CDR3 DNA: TGTGCCAGCAGCACGGGACAGGGGATGACAGATACGCAGTATTTT.

The rearrangement uses TRBV28 and TRBJ2-7, with TRBD1 as a possible D gene (5 bases). Trimming took off 6 bases at V and 1 base at J, with 13 bases between the two ends. Germline CDR1 MDHEN, CDR2 SYDVKM. The CDR3 runs 14 residues. CDR3 DNA: TGTGCCAGCAGCGTGTCAGGGTCATCCTACGAGCAGTACTTC. Amino acid sequence: CASSVSGSSYEQYF.

This chain connects TRBV15 to TRBJ2-5; TRBD1 might be the D (5 bases). The CDR3 covers 15 residues. Trimming removed 0 bases at V and 5 bases at J, with 13 bases between. Per germline, CDR1 LNHNV and CDR2 YYDKDF (reference sequence). CDR3 amino acids: CATSRDRQGSETQYF. DNA of the CDR3: TGTGCCACCAGCAGAGACCGGCAGGGCTCGGAGACCCAGTACTTC.

The genes are TRBV19 and TRBJ1-5; possibly TRBD1 for D (5 bases). The CDR3 sequence is 16 residues long. The V and J ends lost 0 bases and 0 bases respectively, with 9 bases between them. The germline V gene encodes CDR1 LNHDA and CDR2 SQIVND (reference sequence). CDR3 in DNA: TGTGCCAGTAGTATAGATAGGGGTGATAGCAATCAGCCCCAGCATTTT. It codes for CASSIDRGDSNQPQHF.

The CDR3 nucleotides read TGTGCCAGCAGCCTGATCGGGTTCTACGAGCAGTACTTC. It translates to CASSLIGFYEQYF. The rearrangement uses TRBV7-2 and TRBJ2-7; D unresolved. Germline V gives CDR1 SGHTA, CDR2 FQGNSA. CDR3 size: 13 residues. V dropped 5 bases and J dropped 3 bases, with 11 bases sitting between them.

This sequence joins TRBV5-4 and TRBJ2-2; 7 nucleotides match TRBD1. The J segment lost 3 bases and the V segment lost 7 bases, leaving 12 bases of the junction unmatched. From germline, CDR1 is SGHNT and CDR2 YYREEE (reference sequence). The CDR3 has 16 amino acids. DNA of the CDR3: TGTGCCAGCGGGGAATACGACAGGGCTTACACCGGGGAGCTGTTTTTT. It specifies CASGEYDRAYTGELFF.

The rearrangement uses TRBV11-3 and TRBJ2-3, with 8 bases identical to TRBD1. The germline V gene encodes CDR1 SGHNT and CDR2 YENEEA. Germline trimming cut 1 base from V and 4 bases from J; bases unmatched to any gene: 4. The CDR3 is 15 amino acids. CDR3 region: CASSLGQGASDTQYF. As DNA, the CDR3 is TGTGCCAGCAGCTTAGGGCAGGGGGCCTCAGATACGCAGTATTTT.

V and J are TRBV28 and TRBJ2-7; the match to TRBD1 covers 8 bases. The CDR3 spans 14 residues. V trimming: 3 bases; J trimming: 2 bases; junction bases outside the gene matches: 3. Germline-derived CDR1 and CDR2 are MDHEN and SYDVKM. CDR3: CASSFDRGTYEQYF. The CDR3 nucleotides are TGTGCCAGCAGTTTTGACAGGGGCACCTACGAGCAGTACTTC. The variable domain in full, completed from reference TRBV28 and TRBJ2-7, reads DVKVTQSSRYLVKRTGEKVFLECVQDMDHENMFWYRQDPGLGLRLIYFSYDVKMKEKGDIPEGYSVSREKKERFSLILESASTNQTSMYLCASSFDRGTYEQYFGPGTRLTVT.

This clone was picked up one time. CDR3 amino acids: CAGRWTANYGYTF. CDR3 sequence (DNA): TGTGCCGGTAGATGGACAGCCAACTATGGCTACACCTTC. The V call is TRBV2, the J call TRBJ1-2; the D gene is possibly TRBD1 (6 bases). CDR3 length: 13 amino acids. V shed 11 bases and J shed 2 bases, with 15 bases lying between them. CDR1 SNHLY and CDR2 FYNNEI come from the germline V gene.

In nucleotides, the CDR3 is TGTGCCAGCAGTTTGTCCGCGGGAGGTTTGGGCAATGAGCAGTTCTTC. This sequence encodes CASSLSAGGLGNEQFF. The V and J genes are TRBV28 and TRBJ2-1, with 8 bases aligning to TRBD2. The V segment lost 3 bases and the J segment 6 bases; nucleotides outside the gene matches: 10. This CDR3 is built from 16 residues. Per the germline V gene, CDR1 is MDHEN and CDR2 is SYDVKM. The full variable domain, its missing parts supplied by reference TRBV28 and TRBJ2-1, is DVKVTQSSRYLVKRTGEKVFLECVQDMDHENMFWYRQDPGLGLRLIYFSYDVKMKEKGDIPEGYSVSREKKERFSLILESASTNQTSMYLCASSLSAGGLGNEQFFGPGTRLTVL.

The chain uses TRBV27 and TRBJ2-6; 7 nucleotides line up with TRBD1. The CDR3 has 19 residues. CDR1 MNHEY and CDR2 SMNVEV come from the germline V gene (reference sequence). Trimming cost V 5 bases and J 0 bases; bases outside gene matches: 13. CDR3 coding DNA: TGTGCCAGCAGTCAACTGGGACAGACACCTTTCTCTGGGGCCAACGTCCTGACTTTC. Protein product: CASSQLGQTPFSGANVLTF.

The V gene is TRBV29-1, the J gene TRBJ2-4; D not certain. The V gene lost 1 base and the J gene lost 3 bases, with 7 bases spanning the gap. The CDR3 runs to 13 residues. Germline V gene lookup returns CDR1 SQVTM and CDR2 ANQGSEA. The CDR3 loop reads CSVEAVGKNIQYF. DNA for the CDR3: TGCAGCGTTGAAGCCGTCGGCAAAAACATTCAGTACTTC.

The chain has TRBV5-5 and TRBJ1-2; TRBD1 matches 9 bases. V shed 1 base and J 7 bases; nucleotides not matched to a gene: 14. The CDR3 contains 17 residues. Germline CDR1 SGHKS, CDR2 YYEKEE (reference sequence). CDR3 bases: TGTGCCAGCAGCTTGCTACAGGGGGCTTTAGGACTGGGTGGCTACACCTTC. Its protein product is CASSLLQGALGLGGYTF.

This chain uses TRBV27 with TRBJ2-5, with D hard to call. The DNA matches TRBJ2-7 better at its end, which makes the J call doubtful. Germline V gene lookup returns CDR1 MNHEY and CDR2 SMNVEV (reference sequence). This CDR3 is built from 15 residues. Written as DNA, the CDR3 is TGTGCCAGCAGTTTATCGAGTAACTTTTTCTACGAGCAGTACTTC. It translates to CASSLSSNFFYEQYF.

In this sample, this clone turned up a few times. The chain recombines TRBV19 with TRBJ1-5; the match to TRBD1 covers 10 bases. CDR3 length: 17 residues. The germline CDR1 and CDR2 sequences are LNHDA and SQIVND (reference sequence). J was trimmed by 2 bases and V by 7 bases; bases with no gene match: 11. CDR3 DNA sequence: TGTGCCAGTACCATAGGGACAGGGGCTTGGGGCAATCAGCCCCAGCATTTT. Translated, it gives CASTIGTGAWGNQPQHF. Drawing the rest from reference TRBV19 and TRBJ1-5, the complete variable domain is DGGITQSPKYLFRKEGQNVTLSCEQNLNHDAMYWYRQDPGQGLRLIYYSQIVNDFQKGDIAEGYSVSREKKESFPLTVTSAQKNPTAFYLCASTIGTGAWGNQPQHFGDGTRLSIL.

The rearrangement joins TRBV7-9 to TRBJ2-7, with 8 bases that match TRBD1. Germline V gene lookup returns CDR1 SEHNR and CDR2 FQNEAQ (reference sequence). Trimming at V came to 1 base and at J to 0 bases, leaving 8 bases not matched to a gene. The CDR3 runs to 17 residues. The CDR3 is CASSLDLGTGDSYEQYF. The CDR3 coding sequence is TGTGCCAGCAGCTTAGATCTCGGGACAGGCGACTCCTACGAGCAGTACTTC.

The chain uses TRBV10-3 and TRBJ2-6; 7 positions match TRBD1. CDR1 and CDR2 from the germline V gene are ENHRY and SYGVKD. The CDR3 extends over 17 amino acids. J was trimmed by 2 bases and V by 6 bases; bases with no gene match: 10. CDR3 DNA: TGTGCCATCAGCTACCAGAACAGGGGCACTGGGGCCAACGTCCTGACTTTC. This sequence encodes CAISYQNRGTGANVLTF.

The chain couples TRBV12-5 to TRBJ2-5; the match to TRBD2 covers 9 bases. This CDR3 comprises 16 residues. CDR1 and CDR2 (germline): LGHNT, FRNRAP. J was trimmed by 4 bases and V by 7 bases; bases with no gene match: 13. The CDR3 DNA follows: TGTGCTAGTGCCCCGGGGTTAAGCGGGGGGACAGAGACCCAGTACTTC. It codes for CASAPGLSGGTETQYF.

The chain joins TRBV5-1 to TRBJ2-7; possible D gene TRBD2, 5 bases. In germline, CDR1 is SGHRS, CDR2 YFSETQ. The CDR3 sequence is 13 residues long. Trimming took 4 bases from V and 1 from J, leaving 9 bases between them. CDR3 residues: CASSPGKSYEQYF. The CDR3, as DNA: TGCGCCAGCAGCCCCGGGAAATCCTACGAGCAGTACTTC. The full variable domain, completed using reference TRBV5-1 and TRBJ2-7, is KAGVTQTPRYLIKTRGQQVTLSCSPISGHRSVSWYQQTPGQGLQFLFEYFSETQRNKGNFPGRFSGRQFSNSRSEMNVSTLELGDSALYLCASSPGKSYEQYFGPGTRLTVT.

V usage is TRBV19 and J usage is TRBJ1-1; 7 nucleotides align to TRBD1. Trimming removed 3 bases from V and 1 base from J; junction bases left unmatched: 2. There are 14 residues in the CDR3. Germline loops: CDR1 LNHDA, CDR2 SQIVND (reference sequence). This chain's CDR3 is CASSMRQGNTEAFF. DNA of the CDR3: TGTGCCAGTAGTATGAGACAGGGGAACACTGAAGCTTTCTTT.